This entry concerns a single TCR beta chain. CDR1 is MRHNA, CDR2 SNTAGT, per germline. This CDR3 has 15 amino acids. Deletions cut 3 bases from V and 0 bases from J, with 9 bases between. This sample stems from a study of blood T cell repertoires in COVID-19. Libraries were prepared by immunoSEQ multiplex PCR; TCRdb keeps only in-frame clonotypes and omits some of them. The sample lists some 370,000 clones, nearly 90% occurring once. V usage is TRBV6-4 and J usage is TRBJ2-1; tentative D call: TRBD2 (5 bases). Sequencing used peripheral blood. The TCR originated in a young man with active or convalescent COVID-19. CDR3 amino acids: CASSERAGSYNEQFF. The CDR3 DNA reads as TGTGCCAGCAGTGAGCGGGCGGGCTCCTACAATGAGCAGTTCTTC.